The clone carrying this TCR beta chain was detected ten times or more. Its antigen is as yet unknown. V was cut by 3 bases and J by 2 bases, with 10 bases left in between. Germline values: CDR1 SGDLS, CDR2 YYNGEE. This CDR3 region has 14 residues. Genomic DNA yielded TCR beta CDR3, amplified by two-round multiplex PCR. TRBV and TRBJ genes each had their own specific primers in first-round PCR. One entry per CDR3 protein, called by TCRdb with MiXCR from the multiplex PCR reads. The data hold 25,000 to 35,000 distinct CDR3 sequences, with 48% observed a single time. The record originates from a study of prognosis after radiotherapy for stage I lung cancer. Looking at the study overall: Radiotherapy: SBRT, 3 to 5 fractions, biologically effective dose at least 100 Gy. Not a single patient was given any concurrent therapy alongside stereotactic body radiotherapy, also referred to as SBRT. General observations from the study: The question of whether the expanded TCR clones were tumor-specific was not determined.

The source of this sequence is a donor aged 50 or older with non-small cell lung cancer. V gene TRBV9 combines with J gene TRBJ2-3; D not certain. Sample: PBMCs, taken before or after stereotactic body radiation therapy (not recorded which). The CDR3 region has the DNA TGTGCCAGCAGCGCCTCCCTGTTCACAGATACGCAGTATTTT. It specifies CASSASLFTDTQYF.